These T cell receptor beta chains were read from a single sample in a study of shared clonotypes between healthy human individuals. Repertoires were generated with immunoSEQ multiplex PCR, while TCRdb's copy carries only in-frame clones and drops some. The sample carries roughly 2.5 million clones, more than 90% recorded once. Sequenced material: naive CD4+ T cells sorted from blood. These receptors were obtained from a man younger than 35 in good health. CDR3s include the opening cysteine and the closing phenylalanine or tryptophan. Each record gives: clone size, D gene, J gene, V gene, CDR3 DNA, CDR3 protein. The D gene is left open where the match is weak. Clone size is stated in some rows and not others, as once, few, many or a class when expanded.

>-|TRBD1|TRBJ1-6|TRBV18
TGTGCCAGCTCACCCGGGACAGAGTATAATTCACCCCTCCACTTT
CASSPGTEYNSPLHF
>-|-|TRBJ2-7|TRBV5-4
TGTGCCAGCAGCAGGGGTTCCGAGCAGTACTTC
CASSRGSEQYF
>-|-|TRBJ2-3|TRBV2
TGTGCCAGCAGTGGAGGGATCACAGATACGCAGTATTTT
CASSGGITDTQYF
>-|-|TRBJ1-2|TRBV18
TGTGCCAGCTCAGACGACCCTAACTATGGCTACACCTTC
CASSDDPNYGYTF
>-|-|TRBJ1-4|TRBV4-1
TGCGCCAGCAGCCGAACAGGGAAAGGACTGTTTTTT
CASSRTGKGLFF
>-|TRBD1|TRBJ1-5|TRBV19
TGTGCCAGTAGTTCCCAGGGGGCCCGCCGGGAGCCCCAGCATTTT
CASSSQGARREPQHF
>-|-|TRBJ1-1|TRBV7-2
TGTGCCAGAAGAGGGGTTCTCACTGAAGCTTTCTTT
CARRGVLTEAFF
>-|-|TRBJ2-7|TRBV29-1
TGCAGCGTCAGATCGGGACACCGAGACAGCTACGAGCAGTACTTC
CSVRSGHRDSYEQYF
>once|TRBD1|TRBJ1-3|TRBV18
TGTGCCAGCTCACCAGGGACAGCCTCTGGAAACACCATATATTTT
CASSPGTASGNTIYF
>once|-|TRBJ1-1|TRBV4-3
TGCGCCAGCAGCCAATACCTGACCCCCTCAAACACTGAAGCTTTCTTT
CASSQYLTPSNTEAFF
>-|TRBD1|TRBJ1-1|TRBV5-1
TGCGCCAGCAGCTCGTCAGGGGGGAACACTGAAGCTTTCTTT
CASSSSGGNTEAFF
>few|TRBD1|TRBJ1-4|TRBV30
TGTGCCTGGAGTGCCGGGACAGGGAGTGAAGAAAAACTGTTTTTT
CAWSAGTGSEEKLFF
>-|-|TRBJ1-6|TRBV5-6
TGTGCCAGCAGCCCAGGGACCCCCAGCTCCTATAATTCACCCCTCCACTTT
CASSPGTPSSYNSPLHF
>-|TRBD1|TRBJ2-3|TRBV29-1
TGCAGCGTAGAGGGTTACAGGGGCAGGGGCACAGATACGCAGTATTTT
CSVEGYRGRGTDTQYF
>-|TRBD2|TRBJ2-3|TRBV7-2
TGTGCCAGCACCAAGTGGGGGGGAAGGAGCACAGATACGCAGTATTTT
CASTKWGGRSTDTQYF
>-|-|TRBJ2-1|TRBV14
TGTGCCAGCAGCCAAGATCCCCGAGATGAGCAGTTCTTC
CASSQDPRDEQFF
>-|TRBD1|TRBJ2-3|TRBV27
TGTGCCAGCAGTTTAGGGACAGGGGGCTCAGATACGCAGTATTTT
CASSLGTGGSDTQYF
>once|-|TRBJ1-2|TRBV9
TGTGCCAGCAGCGAGGGTGGATATGGCTACACCTTC
CASSEGGYGYTF
>-|-|TRBJ1-4|TRBV4-1
TGCGCCAGCAGCGCCCGGGGCAGCCAGTTCTATGAAAAACTGTTTTTT
CASSARGSQFYEKLFF
>-|TRBD2|TRBJ2-1|TRBV7-9
TGTGCCAGCAGCGGGTCCGGGACTAGATCTTACAATGAGCAGTTCTTC
CASSGSGTRSYNEQFF
>-|-|TRBJ2-6|TRBV14
TGTGCCAGCAGCCAAGGTTGGACATCTGGGGCCAACGTCCTGACTTTC
CASSQGWTSGANVLTF
>-|TRBD1|TRBJ1-4|TRBV7-9
TGTGCCAGCAGCTTAGGCAGGGGGCAGGCTAATGAAAAACTGTTTTTT
CASSLGRGQANEKLFF
>once|TRBD2|TRBJ2-1|TRBV2
TGTGCCAGCAGTTTAGCGGGGTACAATGAGCAGTTCTTC
CASSLAGYNEQFF
>-|-|TRBJ2-1|TRBV6-5
TGTGCCAGCAACAAACCCGGGGAGATCAATGAGCAGTTCTTC
CASNKPGEINEQFF
>-|TRBD2|TRBJ2-3|TRBV7-2
TGTGCCAGCAGCTTAGTGGCGGGGGACCTCACAGATACGCAGTATTTT
CASSLVAGDLTDTQYF
>-|TRBD2|TRBJ2-3|TRBV6-5
TGTGCCACCAGCTGGGGACTAGAGAGCACAGATACGCAGTATTTT
CATSWGLESTDTQYF
>-|TRBD2|TRBJ2-5|TRBV5-1
TGCGCCAGCAGCTTGGACGCTAGCGGGGAGACCCAGTACTTC
CASSLDASGETQYF
>-|-|TRBJ1-1|TRBV6-6
TGTGCCATCCTACATGAGGCAAGCACTGAAGCTTTCTTT
CAILHEASTEAFF
>few|TRBD1|TRBJ1-2|TRBV19
TGTGCCAGTAGTATCCAGACAGGGCCTAACTATGGCTACACCTTC
CASSIQTGPNYGYTF
>-|-|TRBJ1-4|TRBV4-1
TGCGCCAGCAGCGCAGTTGCAACTAATGAAAAACTGTTTTTT
CASSAVATNEKLFF
>-|-|TRBJ2-2|TRBV18
TGTGCCAGCTCACCCGCCCCTAACACCGGGGAGCTGTTTTTT
CASSPAPNTGELFF
>-|-|TRBJ1-6|TRBV7-6
TGTGCCAGCAGGGTAACCGGGACGGCAGATAATTCACCCCTCCACTTT
CASRVTGTADNSPLHF
>-|-|TRBJ2-1|TRBV7-2
TGTGCCAGCAGCGCCAGGGTTAATGAGCAGTTCTTC
CASSARVNEQFF
>-|-|TRBJ1-3|TRBV5-1
TGCGCCAGCAGCTCGAATTCCGCCTCTGGAAACACCATATATTTT
CASSSNSASGNTIYF
>-|TRBD1|TRBJ2-1|TRBV10-3
TGTGCCATCAAGGCTCCGGGACAGTTGACGTTCTTC
CAIKAPGQLTFF
>-|TRBD1|TRBJ2-3|TRBV7-2
TGTGCCAGCAGCGAAGCACCGACAGGGAGCGGCACAGATACGCAGTATTTT
CASSEAPTGSGTDTQYF
>-|-|TRBJ2-7|TRBV5-1
TGCGCCAGCAAACGCCCCTACGAGCAGTACTTC
CASKRPYEQYF
>-|-|TRBJ1-5|TRBV2
TGTGCCAGCAGTACAGGGCCCGGGAATCAGCCCCAGCATTTT
CASSTGPGNQPQHF
>-|-|TRBJ1-6|TRBV7-2
TGTGCCAGCAGCCCGGACAGTGGGGTTAATTCACCCCTCCACTTT
CASSPDSGVNSPLHF
>-|TRBD1|TRBJ2-7|TRBV6-1
TGTGCCACCTGGGGACAGGGTGTGTTCTACGAGCAGTACTTC
CATWGQGVFYEQYF
>-|-|TRBJ1-5|TRBV28
TGTGCCAGCAGTCGCGGGTATAGCAATCAGCCCCAGCATTTT
CASSRGYSNQPQHF
>-|TRBD2|TRBJ2-2|TRBV14
TGTGCCAGCAGCCAAGTGTGGATAGCGGGACGCACCGGGGAGCTGTTTTTT
CASSQVWIAGRTGELFF
>-|-|TRBJ2-2|TRBV11-2
TGTGCCAGCAGCTTAGTTTGGGGACTCACCGGGGAGCTGTTTTTT
CASSLVWGLTGELFF
>-|-|TRBJ1-2|TRBV7-2
TGTGCCAGCAGCCAGAACTATGGCTACACCTTC
CASSQNYGYTF
>-|-|TRBJ2-1|TRBV9
TGTGCCAGCAGCGTGTCTAGCGCCTGGAGCTCCTACAATGAGCAGTTCTTC
CASSVSSAWSSYNEQFF
>-|-|TRBJ2-1|TRBV28
TGTGCCAGCAACCTAGGGGGGGGCAATGAGCAGTTCTTC
CASNLGGGNEQFF
>few|TRBD1|TRBJ1-1|TRBV6-6
TGTGCCAGCAGTTCCTCGGACAGGCGCGGGACTGAAGCTTTCTTT
CASSSSDRRGTEAFF
>-|TRBD1|TRBJ2-7|TRBV5-1
TGCGCCAGCAGCTGGGACAGGGGTTACGAGCAGTACTTC
CASSWDRGYEQYF
>-|-|TRBJ1-1|TRBV7-2
TGTGCCAGCAGCTTCCGCGGACCCTCGAACACTGAAGCTTTCTTT
CASSFRGPSNTEAFF
>-|-|TRBJ2-1|TRBV18
TGTGCCAGCTCACCTACGGGTTCGAGCTCCTACAATGAGCAGTTCTTC
CASSPTGSSSYNEQFF
>-|-|TRBJ1-1|TRBV5-1
TGCGCCAGCAGCTTGGCCGCAGACATGAACACTGAAGCTTTCTTT
CASSLAADMNTEAFF